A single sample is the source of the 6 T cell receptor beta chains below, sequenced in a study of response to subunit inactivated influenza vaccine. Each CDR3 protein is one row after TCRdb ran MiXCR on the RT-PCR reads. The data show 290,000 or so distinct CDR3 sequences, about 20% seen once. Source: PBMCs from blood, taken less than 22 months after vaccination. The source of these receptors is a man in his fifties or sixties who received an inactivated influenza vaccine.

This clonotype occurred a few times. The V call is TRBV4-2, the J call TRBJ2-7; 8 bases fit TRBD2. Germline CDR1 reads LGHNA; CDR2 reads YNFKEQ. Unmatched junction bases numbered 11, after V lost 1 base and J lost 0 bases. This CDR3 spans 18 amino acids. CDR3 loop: CASSQVFASGFSSYEQYF. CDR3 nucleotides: TGTGCCAGCAGCCAAGTCTTCGCTAGCGGGTTTAGCTCCTACGAGCAGTACTTC.

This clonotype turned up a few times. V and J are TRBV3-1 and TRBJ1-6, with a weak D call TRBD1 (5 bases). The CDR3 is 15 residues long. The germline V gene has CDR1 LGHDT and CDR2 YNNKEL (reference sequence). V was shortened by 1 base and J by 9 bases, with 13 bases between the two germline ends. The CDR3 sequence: CASSQVRQGSSPLHF. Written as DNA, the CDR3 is TGTGCCAGCAGCCAAGTTCGGCAGGGATCTTCACCCCTCCACTTT.

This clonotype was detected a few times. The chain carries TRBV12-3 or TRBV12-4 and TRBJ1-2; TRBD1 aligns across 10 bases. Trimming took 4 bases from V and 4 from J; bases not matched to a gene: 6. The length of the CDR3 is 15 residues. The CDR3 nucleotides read TGTGCCAGCAGTTCATGGGACAGGGGTCTCTATGGCTACACCTTC. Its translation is CASSSWDRGLYGYTF.

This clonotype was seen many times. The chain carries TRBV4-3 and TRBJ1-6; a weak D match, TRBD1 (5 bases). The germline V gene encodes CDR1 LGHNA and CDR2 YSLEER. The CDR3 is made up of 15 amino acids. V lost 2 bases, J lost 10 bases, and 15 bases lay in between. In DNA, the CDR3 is TGCGCCAGCAGCCAATTCGGGCAGGGAGCATCACCCCTCCACTTT. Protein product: CASSQFGQGASPLHF.

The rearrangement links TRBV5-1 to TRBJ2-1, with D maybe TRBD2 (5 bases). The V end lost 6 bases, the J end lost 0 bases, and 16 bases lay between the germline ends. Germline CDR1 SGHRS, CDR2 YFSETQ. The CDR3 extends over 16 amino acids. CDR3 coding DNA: TGCGCCAGCACCCCCCTCGTAGCGAGCTCCTACAATGAGCAGTTCTTC. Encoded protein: CASTPLVASSYNEQFF.

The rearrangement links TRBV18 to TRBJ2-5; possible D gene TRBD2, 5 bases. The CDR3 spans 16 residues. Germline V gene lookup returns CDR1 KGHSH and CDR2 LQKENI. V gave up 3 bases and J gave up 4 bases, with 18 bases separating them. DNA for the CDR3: TGTGCCAGCTCACCCCCCTCTATGGGAGTTTTAGAGACCCAGTACTTC. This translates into CASSPPSMGVLETQYF.